The 11 T cell receptor beta chains below were found in one sample sequenced in a study of human T cells and chemical hapten exposure. Each CDR3 protein is one row after TCRdb ran MiXCR on the RACE reads. The sample records 150,000 to 200,000 distinct CDR3 sequences, roughly 15% being singletons. Specified time point: patch test 1, 2 weeks after DPC sensitization. Treatment: therapeutic diphenylcyclopropenone sensitization with weekly scalp DPC. This specimen was whole blood, taken in connection with sensitization to the hapten diphenylcyclopropenone (DPC). These receptors all stem from a woman in her twenties or thirties with alopecia areata. Some clones in this sample may be carry-over from other donors' samples.

This chain links TRBV10-3 with TRBJ2-1; 11 bases align to TRBD2. The J segment lost 2 bases and the V segment lost 5 bases, leaving 8 bases of the junction unmatched. Germline CDR1 reads ENHRY; CDR2 reads SYGVKD. This CDR3 comprises 17 residues. CDR3 protein: CAISTDLTSGAYNEQFF. CDR3 DNA sequence: TGTGCCATCAGTACCGACTTGACTAGCGGGGCCTACAATGAGCAGTTCTTC.

This clonotype was detected a few times. The chain joins TRBV29-1 to TRBJ2-7; possibly TRBD1 for D (6 bases). Per the germline V gene, CDR1 is SQVTM and CDR2 is ANQGSEA. The CDR3 spans 12 residues. Trimming removed 6 bases from V and 2 bases from J, with 11 bases in between. As DNA, the CDR3 is TGCAGCGTCGCCAGGGGAGCCTACGAGCAGTACTTC. Its translation: CSVARGAYEQYF.

There are a few counts of this clonotype. This sequence joins TRBV12-3 or TRBV12-4 and TRBJ1-1, with D maybe TRBD1 (5 bases). The CDR3 has 15 residues. V lost 4 bases and J lost 3, with 15 bases in between. The CDR3 loop is CASSSLRGADTEAFF. In DNA, the CDR3 is TGTGCCAGCAGTTCCCTTAGAGGGGCGGACACTGAAGCTTTCTTT.

The chain links TRBV24-1 to TRBJ1-1; no firm D call. The germline V gene has CDR1 KGHDR and CDR2 SFDVKD. V shed 3 bases and J shed 10 bases, with 20 bases lying between them. This CDR3 has 15 amino acids. CDR3 region: CATSDLDSYSIAAFF. The CDR3, as DNA: TGTGCCACCAGTGATCTAGACTCTTATTCGATTGCAGCTTTCTTT.

V and J are TRBV7-6 and TRBJ2-2, with a possible D match to TRBD1 (6 bases). CDR3 size: 14 residues. Germline V lookup: CDR1 SGHVS, CDR2 FNYEAQ. The V and J ends lost 3 bases and 3 bases respectively, with 8 bases between them. The CDR3 sequence: CASSFSGDTGELFF. CDR3 nucleotides: TGTGCCAGCAGCTTCTCAGGGGACACCGGGGAGCTGTTTTTT.

This clonotype was seen ten or more times. This chain joins TRBV20-1 and TRBJ1-1, with 8 bases fitting TRBD1. CDR1 is DFQATT and CDR2 is SNEGSKA in the germline V gene (reference sequence). The CDR3 length is 13 residues. V was clipped by 7 bases and J by 1 base; unmatched bases: 5. DNA of the CDR3: TGCAGTGTTAGGGGACAGGCGAACACTGAAGCTTTCTTT. It translates to CSVRGQANTEAFF.

Points on this clonotype: A single base separates this from a much larger clone, so it may be a read error. This chain connects TRBV7-3 to TRBJ2-2, with a tentative D call TRBD1 (6 bases). The germline V gene has CDR1 SGHTA and CDR2 FQGTGA. There are 17 residues in the CDR3. Trimming took 4 bases from V and 2 from J, leaving 17 bases between them. The CDR3 nucleotides read TGTGCCAGCAGCTCAACCCCGGACAGCGCAAACACCGGGGAGCTGTTTTTT. This sequence encodes CASSSTPDSANTGELFF.

The table lists this clonotype with many counts. The chain carries TRBV20-1 and TRBJ1-2; D is ambiguous. V shed 2 bases and J shed 3 bases, with 10 bases lying between them. This CDR3 comprises 13 residues. CDR1 is DFQATT and CDR2 is SNEGSKA in the germline V gene (reference sequence). This chain's CDR3 is CSARLGRDYGYTF. Written as DNA, the CDR3 is TGCAGTGCTAGACTAGGACGGGACTATGGCTACACCTTC.

This clonotype was detected ten times or more. The rearrangement uses TRBV5-1 and TRBJ1-3, with 7 bases aligning to TRBD1. V dropped 2 bases and J dropped 6; count of bases not matched to a gene: 8. Germline CDR1 and CDR2: SGHRS and YFSETQ. The CDR3 is 15 residues long. CDR3 sequence reads: CASSLTGDTTNTIYF. CDR3 coding DNA: TGCGCCAGCAGCTTAACAGGGGACACAACAAACACCATATATTTT.

The chain is built from TRBV7-2 and TRBJ2-4; the D gene is possibly TRBD1 (5 bases). Deletions cut 3 bases from V and 4 bases from J, with 13 bases between. The CDR3 is made up of 15 amino acids. In germline, CDR1 is SGHTA, CDR2 FQGNSA. The CDR3 DNA reads as TGTGCCAGCAGCTTGGGATTAGGGGTGAAAAACATTCAGTACTTC. Amino acids: CASSLGLGVKNIQYF.

This clonotype was detected once. The chain joins TRBV7-9 to TRBJ2-5, with 9 nucleotides matching TRBD2. Germline assignment: CDR1 SEHNR and CDR2 FQNEAQ (reference sequence). With V trimmed by 3 bases and J by 4 bases, 0 bases remained unmatched. CDR3 length: 13 amino acids. CDR3 residues: CASSFSGRETQYF. The CDR3 nucleotides are TGTGCCAGCAGCTTTAGCGGGAGAGAGACCCAGTACTTC.